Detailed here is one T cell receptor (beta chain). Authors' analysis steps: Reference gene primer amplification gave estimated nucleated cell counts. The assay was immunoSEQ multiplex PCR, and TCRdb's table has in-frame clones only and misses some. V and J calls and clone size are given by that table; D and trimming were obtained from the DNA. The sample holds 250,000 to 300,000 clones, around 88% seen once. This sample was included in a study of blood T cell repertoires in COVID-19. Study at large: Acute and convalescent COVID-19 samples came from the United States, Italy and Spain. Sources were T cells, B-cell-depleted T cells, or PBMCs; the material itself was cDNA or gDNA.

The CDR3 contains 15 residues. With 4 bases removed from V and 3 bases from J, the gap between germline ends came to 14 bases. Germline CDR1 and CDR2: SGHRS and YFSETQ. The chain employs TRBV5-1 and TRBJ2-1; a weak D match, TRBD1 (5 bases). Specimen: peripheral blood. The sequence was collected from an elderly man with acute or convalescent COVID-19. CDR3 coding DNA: TGCGCCAGCAGCGGAAGTCAGGGAAACTACAATGAGCAGTTCTTC. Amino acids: CASSGSQGNYNEQFF.